The rows below give T cell receptor beta chains drawn from one sample of a study of cytomegalovirus exposure and HLA in healthy donors. Profiled with immunoSEQ multiplex PCR; TCRdb holds only in-frame clones, not every one. In the table there are around 98,000 clones, 60% to 75% of which are singletons. The specimen was PBMCs. These receptors all stem from a female donor in good health and CMV-seronegative. Both conserved end residues are part of each CDR3. The order of the fields is D gene, clone size, J gene, V gene, CDR3 protein, CDR3 DNA. A D gene is named only where the DNA matches it firmly. The size of a clone is reported for some rows only, either as once, few or many, or as a class for expanded clones.

-,few,TRBJ2-5,TRBV11-3,CASSLGPGTQYF,TGTGCCAGCAGCTTAGGTCCCGGGACCCAGTACTTC
TRBD1,once,TRBJ1-2,TRBV5-1,CASSPGQTTGGYTF,TGCGCCAGCAGCCCGGGACAGACCACGGGTGGCTACACCTTC
TRBD2,few,TRBJ2-7,TRBV7-9,CASSFSGDEQYF,TGTGCCAGCAGCTTTAGCGGGGACGAGCAGTACTTC
-,-,TRBJ2-7,TRBV27,CASSLEGEGYEQYF,TGTGCCAGCAGTTTAGAAGGGGAAGGGTACGAGCAGTACTTC
-,-,TRBJ2-7,TRBV5-6,CASSLANSRVYEQYF,TGTGCCAGCAGCTTGGCCAATAGCCGAGTCTACGAGCAGTACTTC
TRBD1,-,TRBJ2-3,TRBV30,CAWSGTGGEDTQYF,TGTGCCTGGAGTGGAACAGGGGGAGAAGATACGCAGTATTTT
-,-,TRBJ2-1,TRBV11-2,CASSLQRRGYGEQFF,TGTGCCAGCAGCTTACAAAGAAGAGGGTATGGTGAGCAGTTCTTC
-,-,TRBJ1-1,TRBV18,CASSRRGVNTEAFF,TGTGCCAGCTCACGTCGGGGGGTGAACACTGAAGCTTTCTTT
-,-,TRBJ1-5,TRBV7-8,CASSLAGREGNHQPQHF,TGTGCCAGCAGCTTAGCGGGCAGGGAGGGGAACCATCAGCCCCAGCATTTT
-,few,TRBJ2-7,TRBV7-9,CASSWGGLEQYF,TGTGCCAGCAGTTGGGGGGGGCTCGAGCAGTACTTC
TRBD1,-,TRBJ1-4,TRBV25-1,CASSVTGTGSNEKLFF,TGTGCCAGCAGTGTCACCGGGACAGGGTCTAATGAAAAACTGTTTTTT
TRBD2,-,TRBJ2-1,TRBV6-6,CASRSGLAYNEQFF,TGTGCCAGCAGATCCGGACTAGCCTACAATGAGCAGTTCTTC
TRBD2,once,TRBJ2-6,TRBV7-3,CASTKLAGGPSGANVLTF,TGTGCCAGCACCAAACTAGCGGGAGGGCCCTCTGGGGCCAACGTCCTGACTTTC
TRBD2,-,TRBJ2-1,TRBV9,CASSSASGRLDNEQFF,TGTGCCAGCAGCTCCGCTAGCGGGAGGTTAGACAATGAGCAGTTCTTC
TRBD2,few,TRBJ2-3,TRBV2,CASSDGRGTQRTDTQYF,TGTGCCAGCAGTGACGGGCGGGGGACCCAACGCACAGATACGCAGTATTTT
-,-,TRBJ2-6,TRBV28,CASSLDRSVLSGANVLTF,TGTGCCAGCAGTTTAGACAGGTCCGTCCTCTCTGGGGCCAACGTCCTGACTTTC
-,-,TRBJ2-7,TRBV6-5,CASSYGAPVSYEQYF,TGTGCCAGCAGTTACGGGGCACCCGTCTCCTACGAGCAGTACTTC
TRBD1,-,TRBJ2-1,TRBV10-2,CASEGQGSNEQFF,TGCGCCAGCGAGGGACAGGGAAGCAATGAGCAGTTCTTC
-,few,TRBJ1-1,TRBV7-8,CASSGRVLTEAFF,TGTGCCAGCTCAGGGAGGGTTTTGACTGAAGCTTTCTTT
TRBD2,medium-sized,TRBJ2-1,TRBV4-2,CASSQEPGTNSYNEQFF,TGTGCCAGCAGCCAAGAACCCGGGACTAACTCCTACAATGAGCAGTTCTTC
-,few,TRBJ2-5,TRBV30,CAWKEAGAYETQYF,TGTGCCTGGAAAGAGGCTGGGGCCTATGAGACCCAGTACTTC
-,few,TRBJ1-3,TRBV11-3,CASSPFEAGNTIYF,TGTGCCAGCAGCCCCTTTGAGGCGGGAAACACCATATATTTT
TRBD1,-,TRBJ1-6,TRBV9,CASSQTGDNSPLHF,TGTGCCAGCAGCCAGACAGGGGATAATTCACCCCTCCACTTT
-,-,TRBJ2-7,TRBV19,CASSTIRRGRYEQYF,TGTGCCAGTAGTACGATAAGGCGGGGAAGGTACGAGCAGTACTTC
-,-,TRBJ1-3,TRBV7-6,CASSPLSGNTIYF,TGTGCCAGCAGCCCACTCTCTGGAAACACCATATATTTT
TRBD2,few,TRBJ2-7,TRBV2,CASTRGGREAYEQYF,TGTGCCAGCACCCGGGGAGGGCGCGAGGCCTACGAGCAGTACTTC
-,-,TRBJ2-7,TRBV15,CATSRGSNARGYEQYF,TGTGCCACCAGCAGAGGGTCTAACGCCCGAGGGTACGAGCAGTACTTC
TRBD1,once,TRBJ1-6,TRBV19,CASSGQGASPLHF,TGTGCCAGTAGCGGACAGGGTGCCTCGCCCCTCCACTTT
-,-,TRBJ1-2,TRBV14,CASSQVTGGRGYTF,TGTGCCAGCAGCCAAGTAACGGGGGGCCGGGGCTACACCTTC
-,few,TRBJ1-2,TRBV6-1,CASSESLMGGYYGYTF,TGTGCCAGCAGTGAGAGTCTTATGGGGGGGTACTATGGCTACACCTTC
TRBD1,-,TRBJ1-1,TRBV5-1,CASRPNRGRFMNTEAFF,TGCGCCAGCAGACCGAACAGGGGGCGGTTCATGAACACTGAAGCTTTCTTT
TRBD1,-,TRBJ2-2,TRBV2,CASSSHRDRDTGELFF,TGTGCCAGCAGTTCCCACCGGGACAGAGACACCGGGGAGCTGTTTTTT
TRBD1,-,TRBJ2-2,TRBV6-5,CASRQTGNGELFF,TGTGCCAGCAGGCAGACAGGGAACGGGGAGCTGTTTTTT
TRBD2,-,TRBJ2-5,TRBV6-5,CASSYGLAVQETQYF,TGTGCCAGCAGTTACGGGCTAGCGGTACAAGAGACCCAGTACTTC
-,-,TRBJ1-2,TRBV2,CASSGERGTF,TGTGCCAGCAGCGGGGAGCGGGGCACCTTC
TRBD2,few,TRBJ2-7,TRBV28,CASSEGLAGEQYF,TGTGCCAGCAGTGAGGGACTAGCGGGAGAGCAGTACTTC
-,few,TRBJ2-2,TRBV29-1,CSVGRGQGELFF,TGCAGCGTTGGGAGGGGGCAAGGGGAGCTGTTTTTT
-,-,TRBJ1-5,TRBV30,CAWSSGTPADQPQHF,TGTGCCTGGAGTTCTGGGACTCCAGCGGATCAGCCCCAGCATTTT
TRBD1,-,TRBJ2-7,TRBV6-5,CASSRTGVGNYEQYF,TGTGCCAGCAGCCGGACAGGGGTAGGAAACTACGAGCAGTACTTC
-,once,TRBJ2-2,TRBV14,CASSQDGGRYTGELFF,TGTGCCAGCAGCCAAGATGGAGGACGGTACACCGGGGAGCTGTTTTTT
-,-,TRBJ2-5,TRBV4-2,CASSQDRDSLGVAQYF,TGTGCCAGCAGCCAAGATCGGGACTCCCTCGGGGTCGCCCAGTACTTC
-,-,TRBJ1-1,TRBV25-1,CASSDPDTEAFF,TGTGCCAGCAGTGATCCGGACACTGAAGCTTTCTTT
TRBD2,-,TRBJ2-7,TRBV4-2,CASSQILAGGNEQYF,TGTGCCAGCAGCCAAATACTAGCGGGAGGGAACGAGCAGTACTTC
TRBD2,-,TRBJ2-1,TRBV7-2,CASRLRRGAHEQFF,TGTGCCAGCAGGTTAAGGCGGGGGGCGCATGAGCAGTTCTTC
-,-,TRBJ2-3,TRBV29-1,CSVKREPTDTQYF,TGCAGCGTTAAGAGGGAACCCACAGATACGCAGTATTTT
-,few,TRBJ1-1,TRBV6-1,CASSSGTEAFF,TGTGCCAGCTCTAGTGGGACTGAAGCTTTCTTT
-,once,TRBJ1-1,TRBV15,CATSSLDSLNTEAFF,TGTGCCACCAGCTCCCTGGACAGCTTGAACACTGAAGCTTTCTTT
-,-,TRBJ1-1,TRBV5-6,CASRREGRRTEAFF,TGTGCCAGCAGAAGGGAGGGGAGGCGTACTGAAGCTTTCTTT
-,-,TRBJ2-4,TRBV5-6,CASSQEYTGLAKNIQYF,TGTGCCAGCAGCCAAGAATACACAGGGTTGGCCAAAAACATTCAGTACTTC
TRBD2,-,TRBJ2-4,TRBV28,CASSLSVAGDPKNIQYF,TGTGCCAGCAGTTTATCGGTAGCGGGAGACCCCAAAAACATTCAGTACTTC
-,few,TRBJ1-1,TRBV4-3,CASSPGQMNTEAFF,TGCGCCAGCAGCCCCGGACAGATGAACACTGAAGCTTTCTTT
TRBD1,-,TRBJ2-7,TRBV27,CASSLAGTGLSYEQYF,TGTGCCAGCAGTCTGGCCGGGACAGGGTTATCCTACGAGCAGTACTTC
-,-,TRBJ2-2,TRBV7-8,CASSLGQGWTGELFF,TGTGCCAGCAGCTTAGGGCAGGGGTGGACCGGGGAGCTGTTTTTT
-,-,TRBJ2-1,TRBV6-5,CASSFTGLNEQFF,TGTGCCAGCAGTTTCACAGGTCTCAATGAGCAGTTCTTC
-,-,TRBJ1-2,TRBV9,CASSAVTKGYTF,TGTGCCAGCAGCGCGGTGACTAAAGGCTACACCTTC
TRBD1,once,TRBJ1-2,TRBV7-9,CASSSQGVYGYTF,TGTGCCAGCAGTAGCCAGGGGGTTTATGGCTACACCTTC
TRBD1,-,TRBJ1-4,TRBV6-6,CATAQGAGEKLFF,TGTGCCACGGCACAGGGGGCGGGGGAAAAACTGTTTTTT